These 9 T cell receptor beta chains came from one sample sequenced in a study of identical twins. Each CDR3 protein gets one entry after TCRdb re-called the 5' RACE reads with MiXCR. This sample carries approximately 550,000 distinct CDR3 sequences, around 20% of them seen once, and the ten largest clones take 0.45% to 0.5%. A further study also used this sample, focusing on yellow fever vaccine responses in identical twins.

Input material: CD4+ T cells sorted from blood. These receptors were taken from a woman between 18 and 30 years old in good health.

This clonotype was detected a few times. The chain recombines TRBV15 with TRBJ2-4; D remains ambiguous. The CDR3 has 12 residues. Trimming pared 0 bases from V and 16 bases from J, leaving 13 bases between. Germline loops: CDR1 LNHNV, CDR2 YYDKDF (reference sequence). The CDR3 DNA follows: TGTGCCACCAGCAGAGATTTCGGACCCACCTACTTC. Protein: CATSRDFGPTYF.

V is TRBV12-3 or TRBV12-4 and J is TRBJ2-6; D unresolved. V lost 3 bases and J 2 bases, leaving 11 bases between the germline ends. The CDR3 spans 16 residues. The CDR3 loop is CASSLVPAAGANVLTF. CDR3 DNA sequence: TGTGCCAGCAGTTTGGTTCCAGCCGCTGGGGCCAACGTCCTGACTTTC.

The rearrangement links TRBV14 to TRBJ2-7, with 8 bases identical to TRBD1. Germline CDR1 SGHDN, CDR2 FVKESK. The CDR3 is 15 amino acids. Trimming cost V 2 bases and J 5 bases; bases outside gene matches: 8. CDR3 nucleotide sequence: TGTGCCAGCAGCCAACTGGACAGGGACTGGAACGAGCAGTACGTC. Its protein is CASSQLDRDWNEQYV.

The chain employs TRBV5-1 and TRBJ2-6; unclear D gene. There are 15 residues in the CDR3. V was pared by 7 bases and J by 2 bases, with 13 bases between. The germline gives CDR1 SGHRS, CDR2 YFSETQ. The CDR3 region has the DNA TGCGCCAGCTTCGACCTTTTTGCTGGGGCCAACGTCCTGACTTTC. Translated: CASFDLFAGANVLTF. Together with reference TRBV5-1 and TRBJ2-6, the CDR3 gives the full variable domain: KAGVTQTPRYLIKTRGQQVTLSCSPISGHRSVSWYQQTPGQGLQFLFEYFSETQRNKGNFPGRFSGRQFSNSRSEMNVSTLELGDSALYLCASFDLFAGANVLTFGAGSRLTVL.

The chain has TRBV6-1 and TRBJ2-3; a weak D match, TRBD1 (5 bases). Trimming shortened V by 6 bases and J by 0 bases, and 13 bases separated the two germline ends. The germline V gene has CDR1 MNHNS and CDR2 SASEGT. The CDR3 contains 15 residues. The CDR3, as DNA: TGTGCCAGCAGCAAACAGGACCTTAGCACAGATACGCAGTATTTT. Protein product: CASSKQDLSTDTQYF.

The chain is built from TRBV19 and TRBJ1-5; D gene uncertain. The ends were cut back, 5 bases at V and 0 bases at J, with 11 bases in the middle. The germline V gene has CDR1 LNHDA and CDR2 SQIVND (reference sequence). This CDR3 is built from 15 residues. CDR3 nucleotides: TGTGCCAGTAGTTCATGGGGTATTAGCAATCAGCCCCAGCATTTT. It yields the protein CASSSWGISNQPQHF.

V usage is TRBV5-1 and J usage is TRBJ2-3; D perhaps matches TRBD2 (5 bases). Trimming left V 4 bases short and J 6 bases short, with 18 bases between. The V gene's germline CDR1 is SGHRS and CDR2 YFSETQ. The CDR3 contains 15 residues. CDR3 region: CASSLTGKVRDTQYF. The DNA for the CDR3 is TGCGCCAGCAGCCTCACCGGGAAGGTCCGGGATACGCAGTATTTT.

This clonotype has at least ten counts. The V gene is TRBV20-1, the J gene TRBJ2-3; no clear D. V lost 7 bases and J 2 bases, leaving 10 bases between the germline ends. The CDR3 is made up of 12 amino acids. From germline, CDR1 is DFQATT and CDR2 SNEGSKA (reference sequence). This CDR3 reads CSVDQTTDTQYF. DNA of the CDR3: TGCAGTGTTGACCAAACCACAGATACGCAGTATTTT.

This clonotype was counted between two and nine times. The chain is built from TRBV20-1 and TRBJ1-2, with 7 bases that match TRBD1. V shed 2 bases, J shed 7 bases, and the junction held 7 bases outside the gene matches. The CDR3 runs to 13 residues. Germline loops: CDR1 DFQATT, CDR2 SNEGSKA (reference sequence). Here the CDR3 DNA reads TGCAGTGCTAGAACGACAGGGACGGGTGGCTACACCTTC. This translates into CSARTTGTGGYTF.